The 27 T cell receptor beta chains below were found in one sample sequenced in a study of cytomegalovirus exposure and HLA in healthy donors. PCR involved 60 Vbeta and 13 Jbeta primers. Assay used: immunoSEQ multiplex PCR; TCRdb lists only in-frame clones, some missing. The data hold around 150,000 clones, with approximately 85% observed a single time. Sequencing was performed on PBMCs. All receptors derive from a man younger than 35 in good health and CMV-seropositive.

The V gene is TRBV7-6, the J gene TRBJ1-5; 9 bases are a match to TRBD1. Germline V gene sequence: CDR1 SGHVS, CDR2 FNYEAQ. V lost 5 bases and J lost 2; bases outside the gene matches: 22. The length of the CDR3 is 21 residues. CDR3 in amino acids: CASSPQTHPGQGYLGNQPQHF. The CDR3 DNA is TGTGCCAGCAGCCCCCAAACCCACCCGGGACAGGGTTATTTGGGCAATCAGCCCCAGCATTTT.

The chain recombines TRBV4-2 with TRBJ1-2; a weak D match, TRBD1 (5 bases). There are 16 residues in the CDR3. Trimming removed 1 base at V and 3 bases at J, with 15 bases between. The germline V gene encodes CDR1 LGHNA and CDR2 YNFKEQ. The CDR3 DNA reads as TGTGCCAGCAGCCAAGTCATCAGGGATATAGACTATGGCTACACCTTC. Translation gives CASSQVIRDIDYGYTF.

The V gene is TRBV6-6, the J gene TRBJ2-1, with TRBD2 identical over 9 bases. The CDR3 spans 16 residues. V lost 4 bases and J lost 10; bases outside the gene matches: 14. Germline V CDR1 and CDR2: MNHNY, SVGAGI (reference sequence). The CDR3 region is CASSSTAGTSRGEQFF. For the CDR3, the DNA is TGTGCCAGCAGTTCTACGGCTGGGACTAGCCGAGGGGAGCAGTTCTTC.

This clone has a single count. The rearrangement joins TRBV5-4 to TRBJ2-1; TRBD1 might be the D (6 bases). The CDR3 consists of 13 residues. Trimming removed 7 bases at V and 4 bases at J, with 12 bases between. Germline V gives CDR1 SGHNT, CDR2 YYREEE (reference sequence). This CDR3 reads CASSRDTYNEQFF. In nucleotides, the CDR3 is TGTGCCAGCTCTAGGGACACATACAATGAGCAGTTCTTC.

The gene calls are TRBV28 and TRBJ1-1; no definite D call. The length of the CDR3 is 16 residues. V lost 4 bases and J 2 bases, leaving 17 bases between the germline ends. From germline, CDR1 is MDHEN and CDR2 SYDVKM. This CDR3 reads CASSWGGKGVNTEAFF. CDR3 coding DNA: TGTGCCAGCAGTTGGGGAGGTAAGGGCGTCAACACTGAAGCTTTCTTT.

The V call is TRBV7-2, the J call TRBJ2-7, with a tentative D call TRBD1 (6 bases). The V gene lost 3 bases and the J gene lost 6 bases, with 9 bases spanning the gap. This CDR3 has 12 residues. Germline V gives CDR1 SGHTA, CDR2 FQGNSA. The CDR3 nucleotides are TGTGCCAGCAGCTTGAGAGGGGGCGAGCAGTACTTC. It codes for CASSLRGGEQYF.

This chain uses TRBV5-1 with TRBJ2-5; 15 positions agree with TRBD2. Germline CDR1 reads SGHRS; CDR2 reads YFSETQ. The length of the CDR3 is 17 residues. The V and J ends lost 4 bases and 1 base, in that order; junction bases with no gene match: 5. The CDR3 protein is CASSQGTSGGTQETQYF. The CDR3 bases are TGCGCCAGCAGCCAAGGGACTAGCGGGGGGACCCAAGAGACCCAGTACTTC.

A note on this clone: The sample contains more than one DNA sequence encoding this CDR3. The chain employs TRBV4-3 and TRBJ2-3; weak D call: TRBD1 (6 bases). The CDR3 has 15 residues. Trimming removed 0 bases at V and 6 bases at J, with 13 bases between. CDR1 and CDR2 (germline): LGHNA, YSLEER. The CDR3 DNA reads TGCGCCAGCAGCCAAGAGGGGCAGGGGTCGGATACGCAGTATTTT. As protein: CASSQEGQGSDTQYF.

The chain is built from TRBV12-2 and TRBJ2-7; TRBD2 is the table's D call and was not checked against the DNA. TRBV12-2 is a pseudogene segment. There are 9 residues in the CDR3. The CDR3 protein is CAECHEQYF. The DNA for the CDR3 is TGTGCTGAGTGCCACGAGCAGTACTTC.

The chain couples TRBV10-3 to TRBJ2-3; TRBD2 matches at 11 bases. The CDR3 runs 16 residues. Per germline, CDR1 ENHRY and CDR2 SYGVKD. After removal of 0 bases from V and 3 bases from J, the junction contained 2 bases not matched to a gene. In nucleotides, the CDR3 is TGTGCCATCAGTGAGTCTAGCGGGGGGGAAACAGATACGCAGTATTTT. Amino acid sequence: CAISESSGGETDTQYF.

V and J are TRBV30 and TRBJ1-1; possibly TRBD1 for D (6 bases). Trimming cost V 2 bases and J 8 bases, with 9 bases left between them. The CDR3 spans 11 residues. The germline V gene has CDR1 GTSNPN and CDR2 SVGIG (reference sequence). This chain's CDR3 is CAWSSTGEAFF. Written as DNA, the CDR3 is TGTGCCTGGAGTTCAACAGGGGAAGCTTTCTTT.

This sequence joins TRBV5-4 and TRBJ2-5; D not resolved. The V gene lost 1 base and the J gene lost 0 bases, with 4 bases spanning the gap. The length of the CDR3 is 13 residues. CDR1 and CDR2 from the germline V gene are SGHNT and YYREEE (reference sequence). CDR3 in DNA: TGTGCCAGCAGCTTGCCCAACCAAGAGACCCAGTACTTC. Residues: CASSLPNQETQYF.

Regarding this clone: One end of the junction does not line up with germline, which may come from a read error. The identical CDR3 is also encoded by other nucleotide sequences in the sample. V and J are TRBV19 and TRBJ1-1; 8 bases map to TRBD1. The CDR3 spans 17 residues. Looked up from germline, CDR1 is LNHDA and CDR2 is SQIVND (reference sequence). CDR3 nucleotides: TGTGCCAGCAGTAGGGGTACAGGGGGTGTAATGAACACTGAAGCTTTCTTT. Translation gives CASSRGTGGVMNTEAFF.

The V call is TRBV10-3, the J call TRBJ2-5; TRBD1 is a possible D gene (6 bases). The CDR3 has 13 residues. CDR1 and CDR2 (germline): ENHRY, SYGVKD. V lost 2 bases and J 2 bases, leaving 6 bases between the germline ends. The CDR3 loop reads CAISEQGQETQYF. CDR3 bases: TGTGCCATCAGTGAGCAGGGGCAAGAGACCCAGTACTTC.

The chain joins TRBV29-1 to TRBJ2-5; maybe TRBD2 (6 bases). Trimming took off 6 bases at V and 5 bases at J, with 16 bases between the two ends. Germline assignment: CDR1 SQVTM and CDR2 ANQGSEA. CDR3 length: 13 amino acids. The CDR3 loop is CSVGPSGVETQYF. CDR3 sequence (DNA): TGCAGCGTAGGGCCGTCGGGGGTGGAGACCCAGTACTTC.

The chain employs TRBV5-1 and TRBJ2-5; 7 nucleotides match TRBD2. The CDR3 sequence is 12 residues long. Germline values: CDR1 SGHRS, CDR2 YFSETQ. Trimming took 5 bases from V and 11 from J; bases not matched to a gene: 9. The CDR3 coding sequence is TGCGCCAGCAGGGGGGGGACCTCCGGGCAGTACTTC. Its protein is CASRGGTSGQYF.

This chain links TRBV19 with TRBJ2-2; 7 nucleotides match TRBD1. Per germline, CDR1 LNHDA and CDR2 SQIVND (reference sequence). V was pared by 1 base and J by 0 bases, with 2 bases of the junction left unmatched. This CDR3 is built from 16 residues. CDR3: CASSIVGTANTGELFF. In DNA form, the CDR3 reads TGTGCCAGTAGTATAGTCGGGACAGCGAACACCGGGGAGCTGTTTTTT.

This chain joins TRBV5-1 and TRBJ1-2, with unresolved D. In germline, CDR1 is SGHRS, CDR2 YFSETQ. This CDR3 is built from 14 residues. V was clipped by 0 bases and J by 8 bases, with 14 bases between them. Here the CDR3 reads CASSLAPQRQGYTF. The CDR3 bases are TGCGCCAGCAGCTTGGCCCCTCAGAGACAAGGCTACACCTTC.

The rearrangement uses TRBV5-6 and TRBJ2-5, with D possibly matching TRBD2 (6 bases). CDR1 is SGHDT, CDR2 YYEEEE, per germline. V was trimmed by 0 bases and J by 7 bases, leaving 22 bases between them. This CDR3 has 17 residues. CDR3 bases: TGTGCCAGCAGCTTGGTTTTCGGGGGACCGGCCTCGGTGACCCAGTACTTC. Translating gives CASSLVFGGPASVTQYF. Based on the CDR3 plus reference TRBV5-6 and TRBJ2-5, the full variable domain is DAGVTQSPTHLIKTRGQQVTLRCSPKSGHDTVSWYQQALGQGPQFIFQYYEEEERQRGNFPDRFSGHQFPNYSSELNVNALLLGDSALYLCASSLVFGGPASVTQYFGPGTRLLVL.

The chain combines TRBV25-1 with TRBJ1-2, with 9 bases that match TRBD1. The CDR3 length is 13 residues. Trimming cost V 3 bases and J 5 bases; bases outside gene matches: 1. CDR1 and CDR2 from the germline V gene are MGHDK and SYGVNS. Here the CDR3 DNA reads TGTGCCAGCAGTGAGGGGACAGGGTATGGCTACACCTTC. Its translation is CASSEGTGYGYTF.

The J gene is TRBJ2-5, the V gene TRBV18; 9 positions match TRBD1. J was trimmed by 5 bases and V by 6 bases; bases with no gene match: 16. Germline V gene lookup returns CDR1 KGHSH and CDR2 LQKENI. This CDR3 spans 17 amino acids. CDR3 in DNA: TGTGCCAGCTCCGCTCCGTACCGGGACAGGGTCGAGGAGACCCAGTACTTC. Its protein is CASSAPYRDRVEETQYF. The complete variable domain, with remaining parts taken from reference TRBV18 and TRBJ2-5, reads NAGVMQNPRHLVRRRGQEARLRCSPMKGHSHVYWYRQLPEEGLKFMVYLQKENIIDESGMPKERFSAEFPKEGPSILRIQQVVRGDSAAYFCASSAPYRDRVEETQYFGPGTRLLVL.

This clone has only one observation. The chain has TRBV27 and TRBJ2-7, with 7 nucleotides matching TRBD1. This CDR3 contains 14 residues. The V gene's germline CDR1 is MNHEY and CDR2 SMNVEV (reference sequence). The V and J ends lost 3 bases and 2 bases, in that order; junction bases with no gene match: 4. The CDR3 loop is CASSLGQQTYEQYF. The CDR3, as DNA: TGTGCCAGCAGTTTGGGACAGCAGACCTACGAGCAGTACTTC.

This clone was found once. This chain joins TRBV2 and TRBJ1-5; D might be TRBD1 (5 bases). Germline V gives CDR1 SNHLY, CDR2 FYNNEI. Trimming cost V 4 bases and J 2 bases, with 15 bases left between them. This CDR3 is 16 amino acids long. CDR3 amino acids: CASSGSQGTGNQPQHF. CDR3 nucleotides: TGTGCCAGCAGTGGGTCTCAGGGTACCGGCAATCAGCCCCAGCATTTT.

This rearrangement joins TRBV12-2 to TRBJ2-7; the table's D call, TRBD1, was not checked against the DNA. TRBV12-2 is a pseudogene segment. This CDR3 has 15 residues. CDR3 in amino acids: CASRPPFTITYEQYF. As DNA, the CDR3 is TGTGCAAGTCGCCCACCATTTACAATTACCTACGAGCAGTACTTC.

This sequence joins TRBV4-1 and TRBJ2-5; 10 bases map to TRBD1. Looked up from germline, CDR1 is MGHRA and CDR2 is YSYEKL. The CDR3 totals 18 residues. V trimming: 0 bases; J trimming: 6 bases; junction bases outside the gene matches: 13. The CDR3 region has the DNA TGCGCCAGCAGCCAAGATACCCTCGTGACAGGGGGCGCCCAGACCCAGTACTTC. It translates to CASSQDTLVTGGAQTQYF.

The J gene is TRBJ1-3, the V gene TRBV7-8; D is undetermined. The CDR3 contains 17 residues. V lost 5 bases to trimming and J lost 0 bases, with 17 bases between them. Looked up from germline, CDR1 is SGHVS and CDR2 is FQNEAQ. The CDR3 DNA reads as TGTGCCAGCAGCCCCAGAATTCTTACTAACTCTGGAAACACCATATATTTT. Protein: CASSPRILTNSGNTIYF.

The table lists this clone with a count of one. Other DNA sequences in this sample translate to the same CDR3. The chain joins TRBV4-3 to TRBJ1-5; D is ambiguous. Per germline, CDR1 LGHNA and CDR2 YSLEER. Trimming removed 0 bases from V and 4 bases from J, with 4 bases in between. The CDR3 covers 13 residues. The CDR3 DNA sequence: TGCGCCAGCAGCCAAGACAGGAATCAGCCCCAGCATTTT. Translation: CASSQDRNQPQHF.